A single sample gave rise to the 30 T cell receptor beta chains below, sequenced in a study of technical replicates of blood from several donors. Only in-frame clones appear in the TCRdb table, and some are missing; sequencing was by immunoSEQ multiplex PCR. The sample holds about 70,000 clones, over 85% seen once. The sample was T cells isolated from PBMCs. The receptors were sampled from a human donor in good health.

The chain is built from TRBV4-1 and TRBJ2-7; 9 bases map to TRBD1. CDR1 and CDR2 from the germline V gene are MGHRA and YSYEKL. V lost 4 bases, J lost 1 base, and 11 bases stayed unmatched. This CDR3 contains 17 residues. CDR3 in amino acids: CASSLSKQGATSYEQYF. The CDR3, as DNA: TGCGCCAGCAGCCTGTCGAAACAGGGGGCGACTTCCTACGAGCAGTACTTC.

This clone was seen more than once but under ten times. V is TRBV29-1 and J is TRBJ2-3; a weak D match, TRBD1 (5 bases). The CDR3 has 16 residues. From germline, CDR1 is SQVTM and CDR2 ANQGSEA. CDR3 residues: CSTRTNPQLLRSTQYF. In DNA form, the CDR3 reads TGCAGTACGCGGACAAACCCCCAGTTGCTTCGATCTACGCAGTATTTT.

A word on this clone: A junction boundary mismatches the germline segment, possibly from a read error. The chain combines TRBV19 with TRBJ1-1; no reliable D call. Per germline, CDR1 LNHDA and CDR2 SQIVND (reference sequence). The CDR3 has 11 residues. CDR3 nucleotides: TGCAGACGAGTGGGCAACACTGAAGCTTTCTTT. It codes for CRRVGNTEAFF.

The rearrangement links TRBV4-1 to TRBJ2-1; D call uncertain. The CDR3 totals 16 residues. Looked up from germline, CDR1 is MGHRA and CDR2 is YSYEKL. Trimming left V 2 bases short and J 10 bases short, with 21 bases between. CDR3 sequence reads: CASSQLLLERPGEQFF. The CDR3 DNA follows: TGCGCCAGCAGCCAATTGTTATTAGAGCGCCCTGGGGAGCAGTTCTTC.

The rearrangement uses TRBV7-2 and TRBJ2-1; D might be TRBD2 (6 bases). Trimming took off 0 bases at V and 2 bases at J, with 11 bases between the two ends. The CDR3 runs 16 residues. From germline, CDR1 is SGHTA and CDR2 FQGNSA. CDR3 bases: TGTGCCAGCAGCTTAGCGGCACTAGCAACCTACAATGAGCAGTTCTTC. As protein: CASSLAALATYNEQFF.

The chain is built from TRBV5-6 and TRBJ1-1; no reliable D call. CDR3 size: 12 residues. Trimming pared 2 bases from V and 2 bases from J, leaving 4 bases between. Per germline, CDR1 SGHDT and CDR2 YYEEEE. CDR3 coding DNA: TGTGCCAGCAGCTTTTATAACACTGAAGCTTTCTTT. Protein: CASSFYNTEAFF.

The V and J genes are TRBV30 and TRBJ2-1; 8 nucleotides match TRBD2. Trimming cost V 4 bases and J 7 bases; bases outside gene matches: 9. Germline V CDR1 and CDR2: GTSNPN, SVGIG (reference sequence). The CDR3 has 14 residues. CDR3 region: CAWNPGGLGNEQFF. The CDR3 region has the DNA TGTGCCTGGAACCCCGGGGGACTAGGGAATGAGCAGTTCTTC.

The chain recombines TRBV4-3 with TRBJ2-1; TRBD2 matches at 14 bases. This CDR3 has 17 amino acids. The germline V gene encodes CDR1 LGHNA and CDR2 YSLEER. V was clipped by 0 bases and J by 7 bases; unmatched bases: 5. CDR3 protein: CASSQDPGLAGENEQFF. The DNA for the CDR3 is TGCGCCAGCAGCCAAGATCCGGGACTAGCGGGAGAGAATGAGCAGTTCTTC.

The V and J genes are TRBV11-2 and TRBJ1-1; 7 bases fit TRBD1. The ends lost 4 bases at V and 8 bases at J; junction bases unmatched: 4. Germline lookup yields CDR1 SGHAT and CDR2 FQNNGV. The CDR3 sequence is 12 residues long. The CDR3 here is CASSSLQGEAFF. DNA of the CDR3: TGTGCCAGCAGCTCTCTACAGGGGGAAGCTTTCTTT.

The gene calls are TRBV6-6 and TRBJ2-1; D ambiguous. CDR1 is MNHNY, CDR2 SVGAGI, per germline (reference sequence). This CDR3 is 12 amino acids long. Deletions cut 5 bases from V and 5 bases from J, with 7 bases between. CDR3 nucleotide sequence: TGTGCCAGCAGTCCTACCGACAATGAGCAGTTCTTC. Translated, it gives CASSPTDNEQFF.

The J gene is TRBJ2-7, the V gene TRBV14; D unclear. The germline V gene has CDR1 SGHDN and CDR2 FVKESK. The CDR3 has 14 amino acids. Trimming removed 1 base from V and 3 bases from J, with 10 bases in between. The CDR3 here is CASSQVNLLYEQYF. The CDR3 nucleotides are TGTGCCAGCAGCCAAGTTAACTTACTCTACGAGCAGTACTTC.

The chain links TRBV2 to TRBJ1-2, with D maybe TRBD1 (6 bases). CDR3 size: 14 residues. CDR1 is SNHLY and CDR2 is FYNNEI in the germline V gene. Trimming pared 2 bases from V and 6 bases from J, leaving 13 bases between. CDR3 DNA: TGTGCCAGCAGTGAAACAAGGACAGCGGATGGCTACACCTTC. The encoded protein is CASSETRTADGYTF.

The chain uses TRBV29-1 and TRBJ1-1; TRBD1 matches 9 bases. Germline CDR1 reads SQVTM; CDR2 reads ANQGSEA. The CDR3 sequence is 15 residues long. With V trimmed by 6 bases and J by 3 bases, 11 bases remained unmatched. CDR3 region: CSVEKLTGGYTEAFF. The CDR3 DNA sequence: TGCAGCGTCGAAAAATTGACAGGGGGATACACTGAAGCTTTCTTT.

The chain employs TRBV12-2 and TRBJ2-7; no DNA check was done on the table's D call, TRBD1. TRBV12-2 is deemed a pseudogene. The CDR3 totals 17 residues. The DNA of the CDR3 is TGTGCAAGTCGCTTACCGACGCCGGGACAGGAGACCTACGAGCAGTACTTC. Translation gives CASRLPTPGQETYEQYF.

The CDR3 loop is CASSGGLEYEQFF. The DNA of the CDR3 is TGTGCCAGCAGTGGCGGACTAGAGTATGAGCAGTTCTTC. The chain carries TRBV2 and TRBJ2-1, with TRBD2 identical over 7 bases. The CDR3 contains 13 residues. Per germline, CDR1 SNHLY and CDR2 FYNNEI. V was pared by 4 bases and J by 8 bases, with 5 bases of the junction left unmatched.

This chain connects TRBV9 to TRBJ1-5; TRBD1 is a possible D gene (6 bases). The CDR3 contains 15 residues. V was trimmed by 4 bases and J by 0 bases, leaving 11 bases between them. CDR1 is SGDLS and CDR2 is YYNGEE in the germline V gene. The CDR3 spells CASSLQGYSNQPQHF. CDR3 coding DNA: TGTGCCAGCAGCTTGCAGGGGTATAGCAATCAGCCCCAGCATTTT.

The rearrangement joins TRBV28 to TRBJ2-2; D uncertain. V dropped 7 bases and J dropped 1 base, with 4 bases sitting between them. Germline assignment: CDR1 MDHEN and CDR2 SYDVKM. The length of the CDR3 is 12 residues. The CDR3 bases are TGTGCCAGCACCCTGAACACCGGGGAGCTGTTTTTT. Its protein is CASTLNTGELFF.

The chain joins TRBV19 to TRBJ1-1, with no clear D. Trimming cost V 9 bases and J 4 bases, with 15 bases left between them. The CDR3 runs 13 residues. CDR1 is LNHDA, CDR2 SQIVND, per germline (reference sequence). The CDR3 bases are TGTGCCAGCTCACCGGTGGTATTCACTGAAGCTTTCTTT. Translation: CASSPVVFTEAFF.

This clone was seen a single time. The chain uses TRBV28 and TRBJ1-5; possible D gene TRBD1, 5 bases. Trimming stripped 7 bases from V and 7 bases from J, with 11 bases between. This CDR3 is built from 12 residues. Germline CDR1 and CDR2: MDHEN and SYDVKM. In DNA, the CDR3 is TGTGCCAGCAATTCAGGGATACAGCCCCAGCATTTT. This sequence encodes CASNSGIQPQHF.

The chain combines TRBV2 with TRBJ2-7; D is unresolved. The CDR3 has 11 amino acids. Germline CDR1 SNHLY, CDR2 FYNNEI. Between the trimmed V and J ends, which lost 6 bases and 7 bases, there was a span of 10 bases. Written as DNA, the CDR3 is TGTGCCAGCAGGGTAAGGAGTGAGCAGTACTTC. Its translation: CASRVRSEQYF.

V usage is TRBV30 and J usage is TRBJ1-5, with 10 nucleotides matching TRBD1. The trim removed 5 bases at V and 4 bases at J, leaving 2 bases unmatched. CDR3 length equals 13 residues. Germline V gene data show CDR1 as GTSNPN and CDR2 as SVGIG (reference sequence). The CDR3 region is CAWAGQGNQPQHF. The CDR3 region has the DNA TGTGCCTGGGCGGGACAGGGGAATCAGCCCCAGCATTTT. Variable domain in full (rest from reference TRBV30 and TRBJ1-5): SQTIHQWPATLVQPVGSPLSLECTVEGTSNPNLYWYRQAAGRGLQLLFYSVGIGQISSEVPQNLSASRPQDRQFILSSKKLLLSDSGFYLCAWAGQGNQPQHFGDGTRLSIL.

The gene calls are TRBV11-3 and TRBJ2-3, with TRBD2 matching 8 bases. The germline gives CDR1 SGHNT, CDR2 YENEEA. Trimming removed 1 base from V and 4 bases from J; junction bases left unmatched: 7. This CDR3 has 16 residues. CDR3 in amino acids: CASSLALSGGADTQYF. CDR3 nucleotides: TGTGCCAGCAGCTTAGCTCTGTCGGGAGGGGCAGATACGCAGTATTTT.

The rearrangement joins TRBV11-2 to TRBJ2-7; D remains ambiguous. Germline-derived CDR1 and CDR2 are SGHAT and FQNNGV. Deletions cut 3 bases from V and 4 bases from J, with 7 bases between. The CDR3 loop spans 12 amino acids. This CDR3 reads CASSLGKYEQYF. CDR3 sequence (DNA): TGTGCCAGCAGCTTGGGCAAATACGAGCAGTACTTC.

Regarding this clone: At one of its ends the junction is not consistent with the germline gene, which may arise from a read error. V gene TRBV7-7 combines with J gene TRBJ2-1; 9 nucleotides agree with TRBD1. The CDR3 is 15 amino acids. Germline lookup yields CDR1 SSHAT and CDR2 FNYEAQ (reference sequence). The CDR3 bases are TGTGCTAGCAGCCCCGGGACAGGGAACCACAATGAGCAGTTCTTC. It specifies CASSPGTGNHNEQFF.

A few counts support this clone. CDR3 protein: CASSTSGYANTGELFF. CDR3 coding DNA: TGTGCCAGCAGCACCTCCGGTTACGCGAACACCGGGGAGCTGTTTTTT. The gene calls are TRBV7-9 and TRBJ2-2; unclear D gene. V was pared by 5 bases and J by 0 bases, with 13 bases between. The CDR3 has 16 residues. Germline CDR1 is SEHNR and CDR2 is FQNEAQ (reference sequence).

The chain recombines TRBV7-2 with TRBJ2-1; D gene unclear. CDR3 size: 14 residues. V lost 8 bases to trimming and J lost 2 bases, with 13 bases between them. Germline CDR1 and CDR2: SGHTA and FQGNSA. In DNA form, the CDR3 reads TGTGCCAGCGTACCAGCGATCGCCTACAATGAGCAGTTCTTC. Encoded protein: CASVPAIAYNEQFF.

The V call is TRBV7-9, the J call TRBJ2-5; no clear D gene. V lost 2 bases and J 2 bases, leaving 3 bases between the germline ends. From germline, CDR1 is SEHNR and CDR2 FQNEAQ (reference sequence). The CDR3 runs to 12 residues. In DNA, the CDR3 is TGTGCCAGCAGCTTACTACAAGAGACCCAGTACTTC. This sequence encodes CASSLLQETQYF.

There are a few counts of this clone. The rearrangement links TRBV7-2 to TRBJ1-5; the match to TRBD1 covers 10 bases. Germline values: CDR1 SGHTA, CDR2 FQGNSA. This CDR3 is 16 amino acids long. The junction had 4 bases not matched to a gene; V was cut back by 3 bases and J by 2 bases. CDR3: CASSLTGGAGNQPQHF. CDR3 nucleotide sequence: TGTGCCAGCAGCTTGACAGGGGGCGCGGGCAATCAGCCCCAGCATTTT.

In this sample, this clone turned up a few times. The chain has TRBV2 and TRBJ1-3; possible D gene TRBD1, 5 bases. The CDR3 spans 14 residues. CDR1 is SNHLY and CDR2 is FYNNEI in the germline V gene. With 8 bases removed from V and 2 bases from J, the gap between germline ends came to 13 bases. Here the CDR3 reads CASYVGVPGNTIYF. CDR3 DNA sequence: TGTGCCAGCTATGTAGGGGTCCCTGGAAACACCATATATTTT. Together with reference TRBV2 and TRBJ1-3, the CDR3 gives the full variable domain: EPEVTQTPSHQVTQMGQEVILRCVPISNHLYFYWYRQILGQKVEFLVSFYNNEISEKSEIFDDQFSVERPDGSNFTLKIRSTKLEDSAMYFCASYVGVPGNTIYFGEGSWLTVV.

The chain links TRBV10-1 to TRBJ2-1, with a tentative D call TRBD2 (6 bases). CDR3 size: 14 residues. Trimming pared 8 bases from V and 1 base from J, leaving 12 bases between. The germline gives CDR1 WNHNN, CDR2 SYGVQD (reference sequence). Written as DNA, the CDR3 is TGCGCCAGCTCTGGCGGGAAATCCTACAATGAGCAGTTCTTC. Residues: CASSGGKSYNEQFF.